The count of the clone carrying this T cell receptor beta chain is one. V shed 1 base and J shed 5 bases, with 5 bases lying between them. Per germline, CDR1 MGHDK and CDR2 SYGVNS. CDR3 length: 12 residues. The data are from a study of blood T cell repertoires in COVID-19. About the research overall: COVID-19 samples from acute and convalescent phases originated in the United States, Italy and Spain. Sample material is recorded as cDNA or gDNA derived from T cells, B-cell-depleted T cells, or PBMCs.

Original analysis: Nucleated cell counts were estimated from reference gene primer amplification. Produced via immunoSEQ multiplex PCR; TCRdb's table is partial and in-frame only. For V, J and clone size, that table is used; D and trimming come from the DNA. The table has about 260,000 clones, roughly 90% seen once; the top ten hold about 0.64%. Sequencing used peripheral blood. This chain joins TRBV25-1 and TRBJ2-5; D unresolved. The clonotype originates from a human donor in a cohort sampled during active COVID-19. The CDR3 coding sequence is TGTGCCAGCAGTGAATTTGAGGAGACCCAGTACTTC. Protein sequence: CASSEFEETQYF.